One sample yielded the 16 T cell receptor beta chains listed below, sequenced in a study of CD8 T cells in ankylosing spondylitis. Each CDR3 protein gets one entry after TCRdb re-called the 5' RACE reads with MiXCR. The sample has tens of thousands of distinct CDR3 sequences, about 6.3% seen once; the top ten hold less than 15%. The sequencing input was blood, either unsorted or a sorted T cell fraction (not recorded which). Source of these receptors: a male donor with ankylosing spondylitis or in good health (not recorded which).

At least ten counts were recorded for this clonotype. The CDR3 reads CASGGGSWGSGANVLTF. The CDR3 DNA follows: TGTGCCAGCGGGGGGGGTTCCTGGGGCTCTGGGGCCAACGTCCTGACTTTC. V is TRBV5-4 and J is TRBJ2-6; the match to TRBD2 covers 7 bases. Germline lookup yields CDR1 SGHNT and CDR2 YYREEE (reference sequence). CDR3 length: 17 residues. Unmatched junction bases numbered 10, after V lost 7 bases and J lost 0 bases.

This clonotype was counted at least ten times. CDR3: CASSLGQSRVINEQFF. The CDR3 nucleotides read TGCGCCAGCAGCTTAGGACAATCCCGGGTCATAAATGAGCAGTTCTTC. The chain couples TRBV5-1 to TRBJ2-1, with TRBD1 as a possible D gene (5 bases). The CDR3 is 16 amino acids. Per the germline V gene, CDR1 is SGHRS and CDR2 is YFSETQ. V gave up 2 bases and J gave up 7 bases, with 19 bases separating them.

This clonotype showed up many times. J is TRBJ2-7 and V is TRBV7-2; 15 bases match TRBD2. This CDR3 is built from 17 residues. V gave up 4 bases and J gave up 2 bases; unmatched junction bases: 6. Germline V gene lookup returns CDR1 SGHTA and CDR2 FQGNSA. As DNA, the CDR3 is TGTGCCAGCAGCTCCGGACTAGCGGGAGGGCCCCCCTACGAGCAGTACTTC. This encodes CASSSGLAGGPPYEQYF.

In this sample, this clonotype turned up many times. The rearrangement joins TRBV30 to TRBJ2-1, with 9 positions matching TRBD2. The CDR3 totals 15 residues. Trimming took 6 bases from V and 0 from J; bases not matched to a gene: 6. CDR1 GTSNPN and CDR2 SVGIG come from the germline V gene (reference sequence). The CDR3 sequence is CACSLAGISYNEQFF. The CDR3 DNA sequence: TGTGCCTGCTCACTAGCGGGTATCTCCTACAATGAGCAGTTCTTC.

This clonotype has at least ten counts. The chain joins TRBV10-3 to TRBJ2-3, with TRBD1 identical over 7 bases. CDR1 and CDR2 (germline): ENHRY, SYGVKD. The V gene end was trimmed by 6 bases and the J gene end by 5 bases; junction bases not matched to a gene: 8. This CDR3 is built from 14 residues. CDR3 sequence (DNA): TGTGCCATCAGCCGGGACAGAACCTTAGATACGCAGTATTTT. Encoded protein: CAISRDRTLDTQYF.

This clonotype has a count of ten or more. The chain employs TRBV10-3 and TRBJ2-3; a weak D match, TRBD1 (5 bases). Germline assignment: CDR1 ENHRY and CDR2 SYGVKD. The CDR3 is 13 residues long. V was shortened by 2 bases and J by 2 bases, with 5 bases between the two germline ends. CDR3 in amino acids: CAISEGATDTQYF. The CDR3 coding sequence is TGTGCCATCAGTGAGGGGGCCACAGATACGCAGTATTTT.

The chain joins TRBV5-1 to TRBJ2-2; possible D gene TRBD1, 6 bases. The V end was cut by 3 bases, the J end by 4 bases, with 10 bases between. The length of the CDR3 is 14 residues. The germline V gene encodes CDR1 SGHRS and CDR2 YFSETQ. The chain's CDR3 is CASSSGVGTGELFF. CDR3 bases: TGCGCCAGCAGCTCAGGGGTAGGCACCGGGGAGCTGTTTTTT.

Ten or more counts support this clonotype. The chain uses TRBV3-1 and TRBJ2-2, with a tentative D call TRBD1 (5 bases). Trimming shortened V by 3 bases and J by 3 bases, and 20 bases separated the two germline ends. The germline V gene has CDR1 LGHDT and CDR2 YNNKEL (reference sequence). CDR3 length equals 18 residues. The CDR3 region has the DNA TGTGCCAGCAGCCAGAACCTTGACAGACTTACCCACACCGGGGAGCTGTTTTTT. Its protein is CASSQNLDRLTHTGELFF.

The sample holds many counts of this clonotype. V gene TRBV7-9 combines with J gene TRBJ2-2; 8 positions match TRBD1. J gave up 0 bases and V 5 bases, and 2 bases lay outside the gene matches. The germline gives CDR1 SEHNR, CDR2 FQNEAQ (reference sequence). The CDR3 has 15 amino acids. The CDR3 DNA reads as TGTGCCAGCAGCAAACAGGGGGCGAACACCGGGGAGCTGTTTTTT. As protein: CASSKQGANTGELFF.

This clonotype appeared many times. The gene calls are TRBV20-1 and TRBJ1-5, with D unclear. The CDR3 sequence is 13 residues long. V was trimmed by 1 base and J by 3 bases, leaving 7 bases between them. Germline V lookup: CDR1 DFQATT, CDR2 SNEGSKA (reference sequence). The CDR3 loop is CSARGGFNQPQHF. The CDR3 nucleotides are TGCAGTGCTAGAGGCGGATTCAATCAGCCCCAGCATTTT.

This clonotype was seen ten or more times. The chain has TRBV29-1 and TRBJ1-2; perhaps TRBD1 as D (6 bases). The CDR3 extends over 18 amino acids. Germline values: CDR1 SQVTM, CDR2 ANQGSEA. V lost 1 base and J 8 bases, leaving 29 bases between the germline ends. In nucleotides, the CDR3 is TGCAGCGTTGAAGCCTCGGCGGGGGGGGGCGAAATTACTATGGGCTACACCTTC. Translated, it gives CSVEASAGGGEITMGYTF.

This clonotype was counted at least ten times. CDR3 region: CASSLWGKAGLYGEQYF. The CDR3 region has the DNA TGTGCCAGCAGCTTATGGGGAAAGGCAGGGCTTTATGGCGAGCAGTACTTC. The chain couples TRBV7-9 to TRBJ2-7; a weak D match, TRBD1 (5 bases). Germline V gene data show CDR1 as SEHNR and CDR2 as FQNEAQ (reference sequence). The CDR3 extends over 17 amino acids. Trimming pared 2 bases from V and 6 bases from J, leaving 23 bases between.

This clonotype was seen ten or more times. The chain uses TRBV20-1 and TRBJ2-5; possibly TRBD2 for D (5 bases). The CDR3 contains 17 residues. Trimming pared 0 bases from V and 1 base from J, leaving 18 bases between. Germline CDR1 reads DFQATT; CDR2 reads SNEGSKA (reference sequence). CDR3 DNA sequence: TGCAGTGCTAGAGATTCATTTCCCAGCGGACTCCAAGAGACCCAGTACTTC. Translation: CSARDSFPSGLQETQYF.

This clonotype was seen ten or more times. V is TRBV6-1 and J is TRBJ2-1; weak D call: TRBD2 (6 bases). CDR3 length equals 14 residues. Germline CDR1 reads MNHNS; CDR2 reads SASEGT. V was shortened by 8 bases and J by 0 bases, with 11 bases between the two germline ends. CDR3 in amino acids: CASARESSYNEQFF. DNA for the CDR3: TGTGCCAGCGCCCGGGAGAGCTCCTACAATGAGCAGTTCTTC.

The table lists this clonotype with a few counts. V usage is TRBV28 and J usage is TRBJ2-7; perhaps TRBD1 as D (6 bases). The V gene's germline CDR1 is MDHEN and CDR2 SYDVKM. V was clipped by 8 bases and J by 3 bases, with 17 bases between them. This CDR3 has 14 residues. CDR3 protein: CASSSVGGSYEQYF. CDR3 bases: TGTGCCAGCTCGTCAGTAGGGGGTAGCTACGAGCAGTACTTC. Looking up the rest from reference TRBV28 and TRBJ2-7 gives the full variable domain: DVKVTQSSRYLVKRTGEKVFLECVQDMDHENMFWYRQDPGLGLRLIYFSYDVKMKEKGDIPEGYSVSREKKERFSLILESASTNQTSMYLCASSSVGGSYEQYFGPGTRLTVT.

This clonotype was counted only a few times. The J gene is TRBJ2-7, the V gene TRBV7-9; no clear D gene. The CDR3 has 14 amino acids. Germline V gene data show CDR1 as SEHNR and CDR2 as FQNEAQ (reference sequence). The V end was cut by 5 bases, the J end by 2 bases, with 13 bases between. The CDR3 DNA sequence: TGTGCCAGCAGCATGCACACCGACCCCTACGAGCAGTACTTC. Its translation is CASSMHTDPYEQYF.